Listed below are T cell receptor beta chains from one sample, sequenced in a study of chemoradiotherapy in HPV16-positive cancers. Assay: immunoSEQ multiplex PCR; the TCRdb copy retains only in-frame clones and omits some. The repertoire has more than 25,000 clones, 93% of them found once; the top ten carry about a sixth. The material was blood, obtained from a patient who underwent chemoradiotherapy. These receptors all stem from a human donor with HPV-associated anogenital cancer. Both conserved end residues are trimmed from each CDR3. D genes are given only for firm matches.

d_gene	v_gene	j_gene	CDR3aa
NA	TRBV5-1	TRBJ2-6	ASSPGGTGANVLT
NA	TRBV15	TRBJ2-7	ATSRGDGLEQY
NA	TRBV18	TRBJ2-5	ASSPPGLQETQY
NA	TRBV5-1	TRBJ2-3	ASSATTNTDTQY
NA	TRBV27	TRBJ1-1	ADSLANTEAF
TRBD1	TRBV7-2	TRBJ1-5	ASSLAPGTAKEAQH
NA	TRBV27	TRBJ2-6	ASSPDSPGANVLT
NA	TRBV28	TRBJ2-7	ASTPGLVYEQY
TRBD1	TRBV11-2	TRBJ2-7	ASSFGQGWDEQY
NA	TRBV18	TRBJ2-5	ASSPYQETQY
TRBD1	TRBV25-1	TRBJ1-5	ASSGGQEGSNQPQH
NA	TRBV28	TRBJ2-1	ASSSGTTSYNEQF
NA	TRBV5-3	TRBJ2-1	ARSLYGQGYYNEQF
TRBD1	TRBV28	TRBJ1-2	ASSRDRRSYT
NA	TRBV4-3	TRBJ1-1	ASSQDSGGTEAF
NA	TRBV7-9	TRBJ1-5	ASSSTLDRSSINQPQH
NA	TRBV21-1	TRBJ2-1	ASTKWGGCYNEQF
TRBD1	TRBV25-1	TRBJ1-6	ASKDRVGSPLH